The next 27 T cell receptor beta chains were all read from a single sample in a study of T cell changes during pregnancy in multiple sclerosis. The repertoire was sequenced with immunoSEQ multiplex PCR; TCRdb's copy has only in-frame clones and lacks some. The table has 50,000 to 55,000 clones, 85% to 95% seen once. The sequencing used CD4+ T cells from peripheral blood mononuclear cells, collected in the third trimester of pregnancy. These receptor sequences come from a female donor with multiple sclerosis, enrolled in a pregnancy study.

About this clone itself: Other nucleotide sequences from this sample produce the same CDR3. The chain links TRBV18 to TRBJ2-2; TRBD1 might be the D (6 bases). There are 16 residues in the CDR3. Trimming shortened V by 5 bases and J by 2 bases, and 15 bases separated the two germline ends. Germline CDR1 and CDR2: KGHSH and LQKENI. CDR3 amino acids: CASSAQGNANTGELFF. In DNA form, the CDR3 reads TGTGCCAGCTCAGCTCAGGGGAACGCTAACACCGGGGAGCTGTTTTTT.

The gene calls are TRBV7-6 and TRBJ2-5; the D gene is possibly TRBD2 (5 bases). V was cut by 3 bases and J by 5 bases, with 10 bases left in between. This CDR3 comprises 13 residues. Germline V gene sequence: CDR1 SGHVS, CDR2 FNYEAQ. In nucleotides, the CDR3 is TGTGCCAGCAGCTTCGGGTGGAGGGAGACCCAGTACTTC. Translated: CASSFGWRETQYF.

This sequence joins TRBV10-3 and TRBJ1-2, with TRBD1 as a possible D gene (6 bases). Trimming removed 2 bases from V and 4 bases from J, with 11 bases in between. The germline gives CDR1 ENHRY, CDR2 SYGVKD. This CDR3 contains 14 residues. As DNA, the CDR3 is TGTGCCATCAGTGAGAAACAGGGTCGCTATGGCTACACCTTC. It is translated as CAISEKQGRYGYTF.

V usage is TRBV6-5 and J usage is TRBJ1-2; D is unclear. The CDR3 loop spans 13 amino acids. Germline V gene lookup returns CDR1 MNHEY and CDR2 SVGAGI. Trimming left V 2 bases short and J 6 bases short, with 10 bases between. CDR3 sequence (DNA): TGTGCCAGCAGTTACAGTGGCTTCAATGGCTACACCTTC. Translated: CASSYSGFNGYTF.

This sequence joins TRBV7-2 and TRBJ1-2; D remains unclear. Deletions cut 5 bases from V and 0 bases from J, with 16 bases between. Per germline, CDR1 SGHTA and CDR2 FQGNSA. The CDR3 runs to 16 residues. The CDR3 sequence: CASSPPGRPSNYGYTF. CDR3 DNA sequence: TGTGCCAGCAGCCCACCTGGCCGTCCATCTAACTATGGCTACACCTTC.

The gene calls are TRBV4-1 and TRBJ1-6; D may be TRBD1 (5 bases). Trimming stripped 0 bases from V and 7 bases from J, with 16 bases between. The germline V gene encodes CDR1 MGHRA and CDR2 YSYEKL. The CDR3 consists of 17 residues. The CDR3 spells CASSQEWSQGRNSPLHF. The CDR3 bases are TGCGCCAGCAGCCAAGAATGGAGTCAGGGAAGGAATTCACCCCTCCACTTT.

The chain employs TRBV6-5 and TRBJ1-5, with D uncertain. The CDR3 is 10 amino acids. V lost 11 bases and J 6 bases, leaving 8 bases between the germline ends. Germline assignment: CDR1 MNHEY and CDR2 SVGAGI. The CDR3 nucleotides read TGTGCCGGACTGGGTCAGCCCCAGCATTTT. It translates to CAGLGQPQHF.

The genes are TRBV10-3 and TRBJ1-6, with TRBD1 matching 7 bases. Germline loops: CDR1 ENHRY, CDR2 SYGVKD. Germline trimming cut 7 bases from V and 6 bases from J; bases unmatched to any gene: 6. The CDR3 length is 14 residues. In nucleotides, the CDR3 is TGTGCCATCAACCCGACAGGGACTAATTCACCCCTCCACTTT. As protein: CAINPTGTNSPLHF.

The CDR3 DNA reads TGCGCCAGCAGCGCAGCAGCGGGGGGGCACAATGAGCAGTTCTTC. As protein: CASSAAAGGHNEQFF. V gene TRBV5-1 combines with J gene TRBJ2-1, with 10 positions matching TRBD2. There are 15 residues in the CDR3. Germline values: CDR1 SGHRS, CDR2 YFSETQ. Losses at the gene ends were 4 bases for V and 5 bases for J; bases not matched to a gene: 6.

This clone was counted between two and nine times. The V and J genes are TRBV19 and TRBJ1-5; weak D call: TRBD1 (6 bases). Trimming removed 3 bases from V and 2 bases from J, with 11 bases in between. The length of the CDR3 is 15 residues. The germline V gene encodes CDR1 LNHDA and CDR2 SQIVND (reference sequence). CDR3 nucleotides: TGTGCCAGTAGTATCCACAGGGTAGGCAATCAGCCCCAGCATTTT. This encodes CASSIHRVGNQPQHF.

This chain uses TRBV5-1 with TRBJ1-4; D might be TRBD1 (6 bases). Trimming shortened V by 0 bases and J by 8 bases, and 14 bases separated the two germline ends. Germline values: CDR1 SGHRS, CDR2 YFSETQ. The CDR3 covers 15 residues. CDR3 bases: TGCGCCAGCAGCTTGGCCGGACGGGACACCGAAAAACTGTTTTTT. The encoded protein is CASSLAGRDTEKLFF.

CDR3 in DNA: TGTGCCAGCCGACAGGGCTTGAACACCGGGGAGCTGTTTTTT. Encoded protein: CASRQGLNTGELFF. V gene TRBV2 combines with J gene TRBJ2-2; 7 bases match TRBD1. Germline CDR1 reads SNHLY; CDR2 reads FYNNEI. Trimming removed 8 bases from V and 1 base from J; junction bases left unmatched: 4. The CDR3 is 14 residues long.

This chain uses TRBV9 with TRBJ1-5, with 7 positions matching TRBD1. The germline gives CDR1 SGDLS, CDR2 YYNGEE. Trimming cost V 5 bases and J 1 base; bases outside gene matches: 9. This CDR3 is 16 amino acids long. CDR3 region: CASSRTGWDSNQPQHF. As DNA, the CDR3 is TGTGCCAGCAGTAGGACAGGATGGGACAGCAATCAGCCCCAGCATTTT.

The CDR3 coding sequence is TGTGCCAGCAGCGCCCGGACAGGGGGTGTCACAGATACGCAGTATTTT. Translating it yields CASSARTGGVTDTQYF. The chain combines TRBV9 with TRBJ2-3, with 10 bases aligning to TRBD1. V lost 3 bases, J lost 2 bases, and 6 bases stayed unmatched. From germline, CDR1 is SGDLS and CDR2 YYNGEE. This CDR3 comprises 16 residues.

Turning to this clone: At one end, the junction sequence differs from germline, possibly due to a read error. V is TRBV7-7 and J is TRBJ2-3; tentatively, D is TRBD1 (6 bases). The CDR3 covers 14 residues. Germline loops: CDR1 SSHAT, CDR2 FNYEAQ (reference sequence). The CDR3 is CASSRTGMEGTQYF. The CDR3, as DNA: TGTGCTAGCAGCCGTACAGGGATGGAAGGTACGCAGTATTTT.

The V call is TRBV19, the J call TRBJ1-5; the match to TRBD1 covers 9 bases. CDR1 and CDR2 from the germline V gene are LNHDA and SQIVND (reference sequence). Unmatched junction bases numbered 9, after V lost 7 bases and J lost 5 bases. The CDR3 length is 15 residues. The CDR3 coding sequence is TGTGCCAGTACCGTCCCGGGACAGGGCTATCAGCCCCAGCATTTT. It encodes CASTVPGQGYQPQHF.

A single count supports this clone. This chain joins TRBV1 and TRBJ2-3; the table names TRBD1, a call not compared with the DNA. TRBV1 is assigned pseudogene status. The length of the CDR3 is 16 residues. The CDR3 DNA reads TGCACCAGCAGCCAAGATCGGGGACAGGGCACAGATACGCAGTATTTT. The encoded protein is CTSSQDRGQGTDTQYF.

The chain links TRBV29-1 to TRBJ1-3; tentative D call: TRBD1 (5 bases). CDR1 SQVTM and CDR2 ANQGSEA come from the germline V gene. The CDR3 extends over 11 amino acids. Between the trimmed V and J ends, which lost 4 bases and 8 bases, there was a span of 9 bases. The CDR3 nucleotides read TGCAGCGTTGTTCGGGGGGACACCATATATTTT. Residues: CSVVRGDTIYF.

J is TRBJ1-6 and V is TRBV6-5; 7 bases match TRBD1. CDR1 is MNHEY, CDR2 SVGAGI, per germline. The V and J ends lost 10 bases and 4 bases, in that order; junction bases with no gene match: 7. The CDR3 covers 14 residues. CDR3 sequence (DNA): TGTGCCACGAAGGGACAGCTATATAATTCACCCCTCCACTTT. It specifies CATKGQLYNSPLHF.

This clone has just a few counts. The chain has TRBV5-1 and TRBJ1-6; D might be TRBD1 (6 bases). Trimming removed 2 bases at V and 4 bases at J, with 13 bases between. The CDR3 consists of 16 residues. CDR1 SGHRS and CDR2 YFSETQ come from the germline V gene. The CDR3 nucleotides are TGCGCCAGCAGCTTCGCCGGACAGACGTATAATTCACCCCTCCACTTT. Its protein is CASSFAGQTYNSPLHF.

The DNA for the CDR3 is TGCGCCAGCAGCTTGGACAGTCGGGGGAGCTCTGGAAACACCATATATTTT. This encodes CASSLDSRGSSGNTIYF. The chain combines TRBV5-1 with TRBJ1-3; TRBD1 is a possible D gene (5 bases). The germline gives CDR1 SGHRS, CDR2 YFSETQ. The length of the CDR3 is 17 residues. V dropped 0 bases and J dropped 0 bases, with 13 bases sitting between them.

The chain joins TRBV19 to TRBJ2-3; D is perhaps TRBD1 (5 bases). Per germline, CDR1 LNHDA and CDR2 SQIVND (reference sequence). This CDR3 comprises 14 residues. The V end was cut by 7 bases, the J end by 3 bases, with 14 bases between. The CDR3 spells CASKFKGVTDTQYF. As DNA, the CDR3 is TGTGCCAGTAAATTCAAAGGGGTTACAGATACGCAGTATTTT. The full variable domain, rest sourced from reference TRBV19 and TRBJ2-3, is DGGITQSPKYLFRKEGQNVTLSCEQNLNHDAMYWYRQDPGQGLRLIYYSQIVNDFQKGDIAEGYSVSREKKESFPLTVTSAQKNPTAFYLCASKFKGVTDTQYFGPGTRLTVL.

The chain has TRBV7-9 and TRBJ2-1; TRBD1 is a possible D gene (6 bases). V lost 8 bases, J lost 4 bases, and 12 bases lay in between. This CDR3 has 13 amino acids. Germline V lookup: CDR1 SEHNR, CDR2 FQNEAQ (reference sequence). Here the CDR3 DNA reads TGTGCCAGCCCCGGGACACCTTACAATGAGCAGTTCTTC. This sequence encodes CASPGTPYNEQFF.

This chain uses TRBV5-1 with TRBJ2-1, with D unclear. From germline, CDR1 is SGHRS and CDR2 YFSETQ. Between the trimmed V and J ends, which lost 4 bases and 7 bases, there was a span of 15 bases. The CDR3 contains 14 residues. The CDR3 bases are TGCGCCAGCAGCCTTGTCCGAGGTTCTAATGAGCAGTTCTTC. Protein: CASSLVRGSNEQFF.

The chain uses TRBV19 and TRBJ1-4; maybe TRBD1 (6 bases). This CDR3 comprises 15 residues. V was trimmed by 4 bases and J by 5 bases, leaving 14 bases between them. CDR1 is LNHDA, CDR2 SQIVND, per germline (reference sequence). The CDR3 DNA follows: TGTGCCAGTAGTACCCAAGGACAGCCGAATGAAAAACTGTTTTTT. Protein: CASSTQGQPNEKLFF.

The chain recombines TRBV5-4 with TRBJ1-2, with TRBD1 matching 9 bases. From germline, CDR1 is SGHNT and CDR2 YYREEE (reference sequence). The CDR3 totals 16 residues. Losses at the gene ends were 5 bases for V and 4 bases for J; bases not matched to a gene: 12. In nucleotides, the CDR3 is TGTGCCAGCAGTCCATCGACAGGGGGGTTAATCTATGGCTACACCTTC. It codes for CASSPSTGGLIYGYTF.

This CDR3 is CASSQENKGTSSEKLFF. The CDR3 DNA reads as TGTGCCAGCAGCCAAGAAAATAAAGGGACATCCAGCGAAAAACTGTTTTTT. The chain links TRBV4-2 to TRBJ1-4, with D possibly matching TRBD1 (6 bases). CDR1 and CDR2 (germline): LGHNA, YNFKEQ. The V end was cut by 0 bases, the J end by 8 bases, with 19 bases between. This CDR3 has 17 amino acids.